These T cell receptor beta chains were read from a single sample in a study of T cells in Graves' hyperthyroidism and ophthalmopathy. TCRdb called the multiplex PCR reads again in MiXCR, with one record for every CDR3 protein. In the table there are about 96,000 distinct CDR3 sequences, just over 50% of which are singletons. The source material was blood. The receptors were gathered from a woman aged 40 to 50 with Graves' hyperthyroidism. Each CDR3 is given with its conserved first and last residue. D genes are given only for firm matches. Clone size is not always given. Where it is, it says once, few, many or a class for expanded clones.

V,J,size,D,CDR3,DNA
TRBV7-2,TRBJ1-2,once,TRBD1,CASSFGTGPTRYTF,TGTGCCAGCAGCTTTGGGACAGGCCCGACGCGCTACACCTTC
TRBV12-3/TRBV12-4,TRBJ1-5,.,.,CASSSTGGGQPQHF,TGTGCCAGCAGTTCGACAGGCGGAGGTCAGCCCCAGCATTTT
TRBV7-9,TRBJ1-2,many,.,CASSLIATNRGYTF,TGTGCCAGCAGCTTAATAGCGACTAACAGGGGCTACACCTTC
TRBV20-1,TRBJ1-3,many,TRBD1,CSARDPRTGESSGNTIYF,TGCAGTGCTAGAGATCCCCGGACAGGCGAAAGCTCTGGAAACACCATATATTTT
TRBV7-9,TRBJ2-3,many,.,CASSNAVGTDTQYF,TGTGCCAGCAGCAACGCCGTGGGAACAGATACGCAGTATTTT
TRBV2,TRBJ1-2,.,TRBD1,CASSSTGAGYGYTF,TGTGCCAGCTCATCGACAGGGGCGGGCTATGGCTACACCTTC
TRBV7-2,TRBJ2-3,.,.,CAIRTPRPPDTQYF,TGTGCCATCAGAACCCCACGACCCCCGGATACGCAGTATTTT
TRBV7-3,TRBJ1-2,many,.,CASSLTGGDYTF,TGTGCCAGCAGCTTAACAGGAGGCGACTACACCTTC
TRBV6-2/TRBV6-3,TRBJ1-2,.,TRBD1,CASSYSTGSAGYTF,TGTGCCAGCAGTTACTCGACAGGGTCGGCTGGCTACACCTTC
TRBV20-1,TRBJ1-2,.,.,CSAAPGDYGYTF,TGCAGTGCTGCCCCCGGCGACTATGGCTACACCTTC
TRBV2,TRBJ2-2,.,.,CASRETDIYTGELFF,TGTGCCAGCAGGGAAACGGACATTTACACCGGGGAGCTGTTTTTT
TRBV5-1,TRBJ1-4,.,.,CASRAANGKLFF,TGCGCCAGCCGAGCGGCTAACGGAAAACTGTTTTTT
TRBV14,TRBJ1-1,many,.,CASSRSSGGKAFF,TGTGCCAGCAGCCGGAGCTCCGGGGGAAAAGCTTTCTTT
TRBV7-2,TRBJ2-5,.,TRBD2,CASSLSGRGETQYF,TGTGCCAGCAGTCTTAGCGGGAGAGGAGAGACCCAGTACTTC
TRBV29-1,TRBJ1-2,.,TRBD1,CSVGTGGLYGYTF,TGCAGCGTTGGGACAGGGGGACTCTATGGCTACACCTTC
TRBV6-5,TRBJ1-1,.,TRBD1,CASSVGTGSWDTEAFF,TGTGCCAGCAGCGTCGGGACAGGGTCGTGGGACACTGAAGCTTTCTTT
TRBV7-9,TRBJ2-7,.,TRBD1,CASSVGQGSEQYF,TGTGCCAGCAGCGTGGGACAGGGGTCCGAGCAGTACTTC
TRBV2,TRBJ1-4,.,TRBD1,CASSLSLTRGSEKLFF,TGTGCCAGCAGTTTATCCCTCACCAGGGGGAGCGAAAAACTGTTTTTT
TRBV25-1,TRBJ2-5,.,.,CASSPFRGGGESQYF,TGTGCCAGCAGCCCCTTTCGTGGCGGGGGCGAGTCCCAGTACTTC
TRBV7-2,TRBJ1-5,many,.,CASSLSRNQPQHF,TGTGCCAGCAGCCTTTCCCGCAATCAGCCCCAGCATTTT